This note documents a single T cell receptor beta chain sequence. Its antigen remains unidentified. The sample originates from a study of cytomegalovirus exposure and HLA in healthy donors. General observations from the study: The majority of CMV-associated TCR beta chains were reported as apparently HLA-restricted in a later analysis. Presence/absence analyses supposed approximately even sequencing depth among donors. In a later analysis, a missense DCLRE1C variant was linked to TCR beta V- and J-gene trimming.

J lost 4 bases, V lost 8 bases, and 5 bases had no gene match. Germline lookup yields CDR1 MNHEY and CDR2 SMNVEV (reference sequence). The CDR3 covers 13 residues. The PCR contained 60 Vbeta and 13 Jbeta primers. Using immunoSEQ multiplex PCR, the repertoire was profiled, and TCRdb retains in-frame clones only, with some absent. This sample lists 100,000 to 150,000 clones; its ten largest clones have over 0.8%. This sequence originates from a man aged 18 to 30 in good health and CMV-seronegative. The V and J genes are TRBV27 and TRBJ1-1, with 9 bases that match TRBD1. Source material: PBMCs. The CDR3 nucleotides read TGTGCCAGCCTACAGACAGGGGGCACTGAAGCTTTCTTT. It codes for CASLQTGGTEAFF.